The sequence of this TCR beta chain was determined in a study of Ad26.COV2.S vaccination and SARS-CoV-2 variants. Looking at the study overall: As a participant in COV1001, the donor was in the Ad26.COV2.S trial arm.

Treatment: 15 to 20 received Ad26.COV2.S at low or high dose, single or two shots; 5 received placebo; per-sample allocation not given. Sampling happened 63 days after the first vaccine or placebo injection. A Boston adult aged 18-55 years was the donor. The germline V gene has CDR1 MNHEY and CDR2 SMNVEV (reference sequence). V was shortened by 4 bases and J by 4 bases, with 20 bases between the two germline ends. The CDR3 has 17 residues. Some clones are missing from TCRdb's copy, which holds only in-frame ones; the method was immunoSEQ multiplex PCR. The table shows more than 400,000 clones, with approximately 92% occurring only once. On this clone itself: As yet, its antigen is unknown.

The study, taken as a whole, reports: Similar non-spike TCR breadth was observed in recipients of vaccine and of placebo. Reported findings describe substantial breadth in spike-specific CD8+ and CD4+ T cell responses following vaccination.

J is TRBJ1-5 and V is TRBV27; TRBD1 might be the D (5 bases). The material sequenced was peripheral blood, taken in a trial of Ad26.COV2.S vaccine versus placebo. The clonotype originates from a person between 18 and 65 years old who received the Ad26.COV2.S COVID-19 vaccine or a placebo. This CDR3 reads CASSSIGSARENQPQHF. The CDR3 DNA follows: TGTGCCAGCAGTTCGATTGGTTCGGCCAGGGAAAATCAGCCCCAGCATTTT.